The T cell receptor (beta chain) under discussion was sequenced for a study of blood T cell repertoires in COVID-19. Study processing details: The authors estimated nucleated cell counts from reference gene primer amplification. Profiled with immunoSEQ multiplex PCR; TCRdb holds only in-frame clones, not every one. V and J calls and clone size are as listed in that table; D and trimming were resolved from the DNA. Here the sample spans under 450,000 clones, roughly 90% being singletons. CDR3 length equals 15 residues. Germline values: CDR1 SGDLS, CDR2 YYNGEE. Unmatched junction bases numbered 10, after V lost 7 bases and J lost 7 bases.

This clonotype was sampled from a woman in her thirties or forties with COVID-19, enrolled during active disease. Sequenced material: peripheral blood. The chain carries TRBV9 and TRBJ2-2; 10 bases agree with TRBD1. The CDR3 DNA reads TGTGCCAGCGCCCGGGACAGGGGTTTCCTCGGGGAGCTGTTTTTT. Encoded protein: CASARDRGFLGELFF.